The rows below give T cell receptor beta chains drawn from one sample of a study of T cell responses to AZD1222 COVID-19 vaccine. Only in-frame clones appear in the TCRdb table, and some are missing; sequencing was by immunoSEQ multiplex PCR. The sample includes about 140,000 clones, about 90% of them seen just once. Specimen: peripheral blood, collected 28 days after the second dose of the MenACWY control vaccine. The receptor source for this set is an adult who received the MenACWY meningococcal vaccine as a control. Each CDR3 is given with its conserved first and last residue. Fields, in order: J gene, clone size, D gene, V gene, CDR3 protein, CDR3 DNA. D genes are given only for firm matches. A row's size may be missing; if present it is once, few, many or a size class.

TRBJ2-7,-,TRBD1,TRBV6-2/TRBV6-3,CASSYLDRSSYEQYF,TGTGCCAGCAGTTACCTGGACAGGAGCTCCTACGAGCAGTACTTC
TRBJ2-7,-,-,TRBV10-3,CAISGTESYEQYF,TGTGCCATCAGTGGTACCGAATCCTACGAGCAGTACTTC
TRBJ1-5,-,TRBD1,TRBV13,CASSQGGTYQPQHF,TGTGCCAGCAGCCAGGGGGGAACCTATCAGCCCCAGCATTTT
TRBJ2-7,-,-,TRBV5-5,CASSLDPDKASYEQYF,TGTGCCAGCAGCTTGGATCCCGACAAGGCCTCCTACGAGCAGTACTTC
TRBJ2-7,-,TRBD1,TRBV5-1,CASSLGDRADEQYF,TGCGCCAGCAGCTTGGGGGACAGGGCGGACGAGCAGTACTTC
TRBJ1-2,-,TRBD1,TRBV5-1,CASSLVAQGANYGYTF,TGCGCCAGCAGCTTGGTTGCCCAGGGGGCGAACTATGGCTACACCTTC
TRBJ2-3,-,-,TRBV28,CASSSAEGPTDTQYF,TGTGCCAGCAGTTCCGCGGAGGGGCCCACAGATACGCAGTATTTT
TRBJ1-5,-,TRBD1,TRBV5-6,CASSRRQGAVQPQHF,TGTGCCAGCAGCCGTAGACAGGGGGCGGTTCAGCCCCAGCATTTT
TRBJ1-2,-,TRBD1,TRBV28,CASSPRQGVGYGYTF,TGTGCCAGCAGTCCTCGACAGGGGGTAGGATATGGCTACACCTTC
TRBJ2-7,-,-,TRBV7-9,CASSLVLAGFFYEQYF,TGTGCCAGCAGCTTAGTCCTAGCTGGATTCTTTTACGAGCAGTACTTC
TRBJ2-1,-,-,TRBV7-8,CASSFSHALVATDEQFF,TGTGCCAGCAGCTTCTCCCACGCTCTGGTTGCGACTGATGAGCAGTTCTTC
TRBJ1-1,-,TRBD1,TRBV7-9,CASSPTGQGAGTEAFF,TGTGCCAGCAGCCCCACGGGACAGGGGGCAGGCACTGAAGCTTTCTTT
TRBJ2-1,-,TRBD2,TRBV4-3,CASSQEGAGGPYPYNEQFF,TGCGCCAGCAGCCAAGAGGGAGCGGGAGGGCCATATCCCTACAATGAGCAGTTCTTC
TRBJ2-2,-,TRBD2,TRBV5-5,CASSSSSGVNTGELFF,TGTGCCAGCAGCAGCTCTAGCGGGGTCAACACCGGGGAGCTGTTTTTT
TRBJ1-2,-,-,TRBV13,CASSSMDRQSYGYTF,TGTGCCAGCAGCTCTATGGACAGACAATCCTATGGCTACACCTTC
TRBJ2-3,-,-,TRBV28,CASSPSTGNTDTQYF,TGTGCCAGCAGTCCCTCGACAGGCAACACAGATACGCAGTATTTT
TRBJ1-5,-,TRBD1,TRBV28,CASSPDREGLNQPQHF,TGTGCCAGCAGTCCTGACAGGGAGGGACTCAATCAGCCCCAGCATTTT
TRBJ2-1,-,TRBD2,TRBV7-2,CASSLVGTSRYNEQFF,TGTGCCAGCAGCTTAGTGGGGACTAGCCGCTACAATGAGCAGTTCTTC
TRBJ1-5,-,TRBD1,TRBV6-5,CASRGDRDQPQHF,TGTGCCAGCAGAGGGGACAGGGATCAGCCCCAGCATTTT
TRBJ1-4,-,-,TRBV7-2,CASSLEGRANEKLFF,TGTGCCAGCAGCTTAGAGGGCAGGGCTAATGAAAAACTGTTTTTT
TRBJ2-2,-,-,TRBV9,CASSVVSGPGAAGELFF,TGTGCCAGCAGCGTAGTATCAGGTCCCGGGGCGGCCGGGGAGCTGTTTTTT
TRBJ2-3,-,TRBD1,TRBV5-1,CASSTTGGNTDTQYF,TGCGCCAGCAGCACGACAGGGGGAAACACAGATACGCAGTATTTT
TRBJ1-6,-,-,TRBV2,CAGQTDYNSPLHF,TGTGCCGGCCAGACAGATTATAATTCACCCCTCCACTTT
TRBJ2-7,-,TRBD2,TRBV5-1,CASSLGASGGTYEQYF,TGCGCCAGCAGCTTGGGTGCTAGCGGGGGAACCTACGAGCAGTACTTC
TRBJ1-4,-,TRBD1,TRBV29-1,CSVGGTGDEKLFF,TGCAGCGTTGGAGGGACAGGGGATGAAAAACTGTTTTTT
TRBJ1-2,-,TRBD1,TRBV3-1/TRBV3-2,CASSPATGASTGYTF,TGTGCCAGCAGCCCCGCGACAGGGGCGAGTACCGGCTACACCTTC
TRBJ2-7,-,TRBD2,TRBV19,CASSITSGSYEQYF,TGTGCCAGTAGTATCACTAGCGGGAGTTACGAGCAGTACTTC
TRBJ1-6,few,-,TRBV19,CASSATDSQRSPLHF,TGTGCCAGTAGTGCGACCGACAGTCAACGTTCACCCCTCCACTTT
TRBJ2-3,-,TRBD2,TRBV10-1,CASSRGLAGVDTQYF,TGCGCCAGCAGCCGCGGACTAGCGGGAGTAGATACGCAGTATTTT
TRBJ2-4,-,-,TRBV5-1,CASSNNAATVAKNIQYF,TGCGCCAGCAGCAATAACGCCGCGACAGTAGCCAAAAACATTCAGTACTTC
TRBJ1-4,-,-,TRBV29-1,CSVIQGDEKLFF,TGCAGCGTTATACAGGGCGACGAAAAACTGTTTTTT
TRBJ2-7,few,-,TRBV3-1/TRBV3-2,CASSQEYWTSPYEQYF,TGTGCCAGCAGCCAAGAATACTGGACAAGTCCCTACGAGCAGTACTTC
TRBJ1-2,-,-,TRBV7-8,CASSLPDSYGYTF,TGTGCCAGCAGCTTGCCGGACAGCTATGGCTACACCTTC
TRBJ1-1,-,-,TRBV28,CASSLIRAEAFF,TGTGCCAGCAGTTTGATTCGCGCTGAAGCTTTCTTT
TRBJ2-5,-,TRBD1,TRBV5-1,CASSKGQGAETQYF,TGCGCCAGCAGCAAGGGACAGGGGGCAGAGACCCAGTACTTC